The rows below give T cell receptor beta chains drawn from one sample of a study of T cells after yellow fever vaccination. Using its own MiXCR run on the 5' RACE reads, TCRdb lists one record per CDR3 protein. The sample carries more than 350,000 distinct CDR3 sequences, around a tenth recorded once. The input for sequencing was PBMCs, taken on the day of the first yellow fever vaccination. These receptors originate from a man aged 18 to 30 who received the YFV17D yellow fever vaccine. Both conserved end residues are part of each CDR3. The order of the fields is D gene, J gene, clone size, V gene, CDR3 protein, CDR3 DNA. A D gene is named only where the DNA matches it firmly. Some rows mark clone size as missing; the rest say once, few, many or name a class of expanded clone.

D gene: TRBD2; J gene: TRBJ2-1; clone size: few; V gene: TRBV7-9; CDR3 protein: CASTPSGDNEQFF; CDR3 DNA: TGTGCCAGCACCCCTAGCGGGGACAATGAGCAGTTCTTC
D gene: -; J gene: TRBJ2-1; clone size: few; V gene: TRBV5-4; CDR3 protein: CASSLNSPNEQFF; CDR3 DNA: TGTGCCAGCAGCCTCAACTCTCCTAATGAGCAGTTCTTC
D gene: TRBD2; J gene: TRBJ2-5; clone size: few; V gene: TRBV5-1; CDR3 protein: CASSPREGLAETQYF; CDR3 DNA: TGCGCCAGCAGCCCCCGGGAGGGATTGGCAGAGACCCAGTACTTC
D gene: TRBD2; J gene: TRBJ2-2; clone size: -; V gene: TRBV29-1; CDR3 protein: CSVQLAGNTGELFF; CDR3 DNA: TGCAGCGTTCAACTAGCGGGGAACACCGGGGAGCTGTTTTTT
D gene: -; J gene: TRBJ2-6; clone size: -; V gene: TRBV5-1; CDR3 protein: CASSTPMEPGRVGPGANVLTF; CDR3 DNA: TGCGCCAGCAGCACGCCAATGGAACCGGGACGGGTTGGACCTGGGGCCAACGTCCTGACTTTC
D gene: -; J gene: TRBJ1-5; clone size: -; V gene: TRBV3-1; CDR3 protein: CASSQDRQGVNQPQHF; CDR3 DNA: TGTGCCAGCAGCCAAGATCGGCAAGGGGTCAATCAGCCCCAGCATTTT
D gene: TRBD2; J gene: TRBJ2-1; clone size: few; V gene: TRBV7-2; CDR3 protein: CASSSPHGTSGGNEQFF; CDR3 DNA: TGTGCCAGCAGCTCCCCTCACGGGACTAGCGGGGGCAATGAGCAGTTCTTC
D gene: -; J gene: TRBJ2-1; clone size: -; V gene: TRBV11-3; CDR3 protein: CASSRQRQSYNEQFF; CDR3 DNA: TGTGCCAGTTCCCGACAGCGACAGTCCTACAATGAGCAGTTCTTC
D gene: TRBD2; J gene: TRBJ2-3; clone size: few; V gene: TRBV4-1; CDR3 protein: CASSHPGLAGTDTQYF; CDR3 DNA: TGCGCCAGCAGCCACCCAGGACTAGCGGGCACAGATACGCAGTATTTT
D gene: -; J gene: TRBJ2-3; clone size: few; V gene: TRBV3-1; CDR3 protein: CASSQNNPTARTDTQYF; CDR3 DNA: TGTGCCAGCAGCCAAAACAACCCGACGGCACGCACAGATACGCAGTATTTT
D gene: -; J gene: TRBJ1-1; clone size: -; V gene: TRBV7-9; CDR3 protein: CASSREGAWEAFF; CDR3 DNA: TGTGCCAGCAGCCGCGAAGGTGCCTGGGAAGCTTTCTTT
D gene: -; J gene: TRBJ1-6; clone size: few; V gene: TRBV6-1; CDR3 protein: CASSVMGTSYNSPLHF; CDR3 DNA: TGTGCCAGCAGTGTTATGGGGACCTCCTATAATTCACCCCTCCACTTT
D gene: -; J gene: TRBJ1-2; clone size: -; V gene: TRBV7-9; CDR3 protein: CASSSETAYGYTF; CDR3 DNA: TGTGCCAGCAGCTCTGAGACGGCGTATGGCTACACCTTC
D gene: TRBD1; J gene: TRBJ2-5; clone size: once; V gene: TRBV30; CDR3 protein: CAWEGLGQGEETQYF; CDR3 DNA: TGTGCCTGGGAGGGGTTGGGCCAGGGGGAAGAGACCCAGTACTTC
D gene: -; J gene: TRBJ2-2; clone size: few; V gene: TRBV7-9; CDR3 protein: CASSWRANTGELFF; CDR3 DNA: TGTGCCAGCAGCTGGCGAGCGAACACCGGGGAGCTGTTTTTT
D gene: TRBD1; J gene: TRBJ1-2; clone size: -; V gene: TRBV4-3; CDR3 protein: CASSQDRGEGYGYTF; CDR3 DNA: TGCGCCAGCAGCCAGGACAGGGGTGAAGGATATGGCTACACCTTC
D gene: -; J gene: TRBJ1-5; clone size: few; V gene: TRBV21-1; CDR3 protein: CASSEQGMGCQPQHF; CDR3 DNA: TGTGCCAGCAGCGAACAGGGAATGGGCTGCCAGCCCCAGCATTTT
D gene: -; J gene: TRBJ1-2; clone size: few; V gene: TRBV7-9; CDR3 protein: CASSSKRTVQGDYGYTF; CDR3 DNA: TGTGCCAGCAGCTCGAAGCGGACAGTCCAAGGGGACTATGGCTACACCTTC
D gene: -; J gene: TRBJ2-1; clone size: -; V gene: TRBV4-1; CDR3 protein: CASSQDSPRVGSGASEQFF; CDR3 DNA: TGCGCCAGCAGCCAAGATAGCCCTAGAGTCGGTAGTGGTGCGAGTGAGCAGTTCTTC
D gene: -; J gene: TRBJ2-3; clone size: few; V gene: TRBV7-6; CDR3 protein: CASSSRGWGDTQYF; CDR3 DNA: TGTGCCAGCAGCTCCCGCGGGTGGGGAGATACGCAGTATTTT
D gene: -; J gene: TRBJ2-2; clone size: few; V gene: TRBV5-1; CDR3 protein: CASSLDPTGSGGELFF; CDR3 DNA: TGCGCCAGCAGCTTGGACCCCACAGGGTCCGGCGGGGAGCTGTTTTTT
D gene: -; J gene: TRBJ2-1; clone size: few; V gene: TRBV4-3; CDR3 protein: CASSQRSRGDPGPYNEQFF; CDR3 DNA: TGCGCCAGCAGCCAACGCAGCAGGGGAGATCCGGGTCCCTACAATGAGCAGTTCTTC
D gene: -; J gene: TRBJ1-5; clone size: many; V gene: TRBV12-3/TRBV12-4; CDR3 protein: CASSLAGAGQPQHF; CDR3 DNA: TGTGCCAGCAGCCTGGCGGGGGCAGGCCAGCCCCAGCATTTT
D gene: -; J gene: TRBJ1-1; clone size: -; V gene: TRBV20-1; CDR3 protein: CSARPAMNTEAFF; CDR3 DNA: TGCAGTGCTAGGCCAGCCATGAACACTGAAGCTTTCTTT
D gene: TRBD2; J gene: TRBJ2-3; clone size: -; V gene: TRBV10-3; CDR3 protein: CAISAGTRVYTDTQYF; CDR3 DNA: TGTGCCATCAGTGCCGGGACTAGAGTTTACACAGATACGCAGTATTTT
D gene: -; J gene: TRBJ2-3; clone size: many; V gene: TRBV7-3; CDR3 protein: CATRAGGGPVDTQYF; CDR3 DNA: TGTGCCACGCGGGCAGGTGGGGGTCCTGTCGATACGCAGTATTTT
D gene: -; J gene: TRBJ2-1; clone size: -; V gene: TRBV27; CDR3 protein: CASSLNQVQQFF; CDR3 DNA: TGTGCCAGCAGTTTAAATCAGGTTCAGCAGTTCTTC
D gene: TRBD1; J gene: TRBJ1-5; clone size: -; V gene: TRBV15; CDR3 protein: CATSSRGLDSNQPQHF; CDR3 DNA: TGTGCCACCAGCAGCAGGGGGTTGGATAGCAATCAGCCCCAGCATTTT
D gene: TRBD1; J gene: TRBJ1-6; clone size: -; V gene: TRBV6-1; CDR3 protein: CASSPAGTGYSPLHF; CDR3 DNA: TGTGCCAGCAGCCCCGCCGGGACAGGGTACTCACCCCTCCACTTT
D gene: -; J gene: TRBJ2-5; clone size: -; V gene: TRBV7-6; CDR3 protein: CASSPSIRRIWGIQETQYF; CDR3 DNA: TGTGCCAGCAGCCCATCAATCCGAAGGATCTGGGGCATCCAAGAGACCCAGTACTTC
D gene: -; J gene: TRBJ2-6; clone size: -; V gene: TRBV5-1; CDR3 protein: CASRRQEFSGANVLTF; CDR3 DNA: TGCGCCAGCAGGCGACAGGAATTCTCTGGGGCCAACGTCCTGACTTTC
D gene: -; J gene: TRBJ2-6; clone size: -; V gene: TRBV5-4; CDR3 protein: CASSLVMGVGANVLTF; CDR3 DNA: TGTGCCAGCAGCTTGGTTATGGGGGTTGGGGCCAACGTCCTGACTTTC
D gene: TRBD2; J gene: TRBJ2-2; clone size: many; V gene: TRBV5-1; CDR3 protein: CASSKRLAPNTGELFF; CDR3 DNA: TGCGCCAGCAGCAAACGACTAGCGCCGAACACCGGGGAGCTGTTTTTT
D gene: -; J gene: TRBJ1-6; clone size: once; V gene: TRBV21-1; CDR3 protein: CASIGGGSPLHF; CDR3 DNA: TGTGCCAGCATTGGGGGTGGTTCACCCCTCCACTTT
D gene: -; J gene: TRBJ1-1; clone size: many; V gene: TRBV2; CDR3 protein: CASSYSPNTEAFF; CDR3 DNA: TGTGCCAGCAGTTACAGTCCGAACACTGAAGCTTTCTTT
D gene: -; J gene: TRBJ2-1; clone size: -; V gene: TRBV4-1; CDR3 protein: CASSPRRSEPRGNEQFF; CDR3 DNA: TGCGCCAGCAGCCCCCGAAGGTCGGAGCCCCGTGGCAATGAGCAGTTCTTC
D gene: -; J gene: TRBJ2-3; clone size: -; V gene: TRBV7-2; CDR3 protein: CASSSSTATDTQYF; CDR3 DNA: TGTGCTAGCAGCTCTTCGACAGCCACAGATACGCAGTACTTT
D gene: -; J gene: TRBJ1-1; clone size: -; V gene: TRBV29-1; CDR3 protein: CSVGTGRRTFF; CDR3 DNA: TGCAGCGTTGGCACCGGACGGAGAACTTTCTTT
D gene: -; J gene: TRBJ2-1; clone size: few; V gene: TRBV5-1; CDR3 protein: CASSLAGPSYNEQFF; CDR3 DNA: TGCGCCAGCAGCTTGGCGGGGCCTTCCTACAATGAGCAGTTCTTC
D gene: -; J gene: TRBJ2-3; clone size: few; V gene: TRBV5-1; CDR3 protein: CASSSSSLRGTQYF; CDR3 DNA: TGCGCCAGCAGCTCCTCTAGCCTTAGGGGTACGCAGTATTTT